The clone carrying this T cell receptor beta chain was seen repeatedly, ten times or more. The antigen is undetermined. The sample comes from a study of Graves' ophthalmopathy and Graves' hyperthyroidism. Study conclusions and caveats: Thyroid clonotypes that were expanded above 0.001 frequency mostly also appeared in blood. Ophthalmopathy progression cases were predicted by the model with roughly 70% sensitivity and approximately 76% specificity.

Amplified TCR beta CDR3 regions were obtained using RNA transcripts as template. The authors performed first-round RT-PCR with HTBI primers and then a second-round multiplex PCR. Each CDR3 protein is one row after TCRdb ran MiXCR on the multiplex PCR reads. The data contain around 1.1 million distinct CDR3 sequences, roughly two fifths of them singletons. The J segment lost 7 bases and the V segment lost 5 bases, leaving 4 bases of the junction unmatched. Germline loops: CDR1 SNHLY, CDR2 FYNNEI. The CDR3 has 13 residues. Other autoimmune diseases, uncontrolled infections, pregnancy or lactation ruled patients out of participation. Serum thyroxine and TRAb, along with clinical symptoms, thyroid ultrasound and orbital computed tomography, were what diagnosis relied on.

The sample taken for sequencing was peripheral blood or thyroid tissue (not recorded which). The TCR originated in an adult man with Graves' hyperthyroidism. The rearrangement links TRBV2 to TRBJ1-5; 8 bases align to TRBD1. The CDR3 coding sequence is TGTGCCAGCAGTTCGACAGGGGAACAGCCCCAGCATTTT. This translates into CASSSTGEQPQHF.